This T cell receptor beta chain originates from a study of shared clonotypes between healthy human individuals. CDR3 size: 15 residues. The germline V gene encodes CDR1 KGHSH and CDR2 LQKENI. Trimming removed 0 bases from V and 7 bases from J, with 13 bases in between. Donors had no recently reported acute infections or vaccinations and were HIV-negative. Nashville, Tennessee was home to all donors, who were Caucasian adults. CD4+ cells were split into CD45RA+ naive and CD45RA-negative memory subsets. Genomic DNA from each subset was divided evenly over several immunoSEQ plates. The table came from immunoSEQ multiplex PCR; TCRdb's copy has only in-frame clones and leaves some out. The repertoire holds roughly 2.4 million clones, with approximately 96% as singletons.

Sequencing input: naive CD4+ T cells sorted from blood. The subset is: CD45RA+ positively selected. V is TRBV18 and J is TRBJ1-5; D unresolved. This TCR was recovered from a young man in good health. The CDR3 DNA is TGTGCCAGCTCACCACCCGCGACGGCCGGGCAGCCCCAGCATTTT. This codes for CASSPPATAGQPQHF. The full variable domain, its missing parts supplied by reference TRBV18 and TRBJ1-5, is NAGVMQNPRHLVRRRGQEARLRCSPMKGHSHVYWYRQLPEEGLKFMVYLQKENIIDESGMPKERFSAEFPKEGPSILRIQQVVRGDSAAYFCASSPPATAGQPQHFGDGTRLSIL.